This T cell receptor beta chain was identified during a study of shared clonotypes between healthy human individuals. Across the study: Plates per donor: three CD4 naive, three CD4 memory, two CD8 naive, one CD8 memory.

Unmatched junction bases numbered 15, after V lost 5 bases and J lost 6 bases. Germline CDR1 reads SGHNT; CDR2 reads YENEEA. CDR3 size: 19 residues. Deep-level running was used for the assay. Sorted-subset replicate PCRs used 150 to 200 ng DNA, 25,000 to 30,000 T cell genomes. Per the original data handling: Filtering differed for immunoSEQ, which gave only junction sequences without quality scores. Using immunoSEQ multiplex PCR, the repertoire was profiled, and TCRdb retains in-frame clones only, with some absent. V and J calls and clone size follow that table, whereas D and trimming were derived from the DNA. The table lists over a million clones, more than 75% of them singletons.

The rearrangement joins TRBV11-3 to TRBJ2-1; 14 bases fit TRBD2. The sequenced material came from memory CD4+ T cells from PBMCs. Subset described: CD45RA-negative fraction. This receptor was identified in a man aged 18 to 30 in good health. Some clones in this sample may be carry-over from other donors' samples. CDR3: CASSVSRSSGTSGGNEQFF. CDR3 nucleotides: TGTGCCAGCAGCGTCAGCCGATCCTCCGGGACTAGCGGGGGCAATGAGCAGTTCTTC.